This is a list of T cell receptor beta chains from one sample in a study of shared clonotypes between healthy human individuals. Repertoires were generated with immunoSEQ multiplex PCR, while TCRdb's copy carries only in-frame clones and drops some. The sample includes about 2 million clones, less than 95% of them seen just once. The sequenced material came from naive CD8+ T cells sorted from blood. These receptor sequences come from a man aged 18 to 35 in good health. Each CDR3 is given without its conserved first and last residue. The order of the fields is CDR3 length, J gene, V gene, CDR3 protein.

13 TRBJ2-3 TRBV7-9 ASSLSGGITDTQY
11 TRBJ1-2 TRBV2 ASSEMADYGYT
11 TRBJ1-1 TRBV15 ATSPDKNTEAF
13 TRBJ2-7 TRBV7-9 ASSLGTGASYEQY
13 TRBJ2-5 TRBV6-1 ASTSRTGYQETQY
12 TRBJ2-7 TRBV5-4 ASSPGGMSYEQY
12 TRBJ1-5 TRBV25-1 ASSEWDSNQPQH
14 TRBJ2-5 TRBV5-1 ASSLAAGSLQETQY
14 TRBJ2-7 TRBV12-5 ASGQYSGGPSYEQY
13 TRBJ1-2 TRBV30 AWSEIQGANYGYT
13 TRBJ1-1 TRBV28 ASSPLTGINTEAF
13 TRBJ2-7 TRBV27 ASSFWQGSLYEQY
11 TRBJ2-7 TRBV5-6 ASSLFQNYEQY
11 TRBJ2-7 TRBV29-1 SVEGGGSYEQY
11 TRBJ2-7 TRBV9 ASSAGQGLEQY
12 TRBJ2-7 TRBV11-2 ASSQGGGYYEQY
13 TRBJ2-3 TRBV6-5 ASSYLGGITDTQY
14 TRBJ2-1 TRBV11-2 ASSSFPGAAVNEQF
12 TRBJ2-1 TRBV7-2 ASSLEAYYNEQF
10 TRBJ2-7 TRBV30 AWSPGTYEQY
13 TRBJ1-1 TRBV5-4 ASSLSLVGNTEAF
15 TRBJ1-6 TRBV5-6 ASSLDGLSRASSPLH
15 TRBJ2-7 TRBV19 ASSAHLREADYYEQY
14 TRBJ2-2 TRBV5-1 ASRPVTGVNTGELF
10 TRBJ2-5 TRBV4-1 ASSQPGGTQY
12 TRBJ1-6 TRBV6-1 ASSEPGSTSPLH
14 TRBJ2-7 TRBV6-1 ASSELTGGVTHEQY
15 TRBJ2-1 TRBV7-8 ASSFHPRAGSYNEQF
14 TRBJ1-1 TRBV7-9 ASSYRTGLMNTEAF
11 TRBJ1-1 TRBV19 ASSIGPGGEAF
11 TRBJ1-2 TRBV9 ASTPGQGFGYT
14 TRBJ2-1 TRBV10-2 ASSEWAPGTGNEQF
13 TRBJ2-5 TRBV5-6 ASSLETGGLETQY
13 TRBJ2-7 TRBV5-6 ASSLVGSAIYEQY
16 TRBJ2-1 TRBV7-3 ASSLEGGPGQGIYEQF
12 TRBJ2-1 TRBV7-9 ASSSPRMYNEQF
13 TRBJ1-1 TRBV4-2 ASSQSGHTNTEAF
12 TRBJ2-3 TRBV9 ASSVVEGYDTQY
10 TRBJ1-1 TRBV29-1 SARVYNTEAF
13 TRBJ2-3 TRBV25-1 ASSVLAGMADTQY
10 TRBJ2-2 TRBV14 ASSPYTGELF
14 TRBJ2-4 TRBV9 ASSVAGQGPKNIQY
13 TRBJ1-1 TRBV2 ASSSAGMGYTEAF
10 TRBJ1-1 TRBV7-9 ASSAGNTEAF
11 TRBJ2-7 TRBV5-4 AGRALGSYEQY
12 TRBJ2-3 TRBV5-5 ASSLGRGPDTQY
15 TRBJ2-2 TRBV15 ATSRDTREVDTGELF
12 TRBJ2-7 TRBV4-1 ASSPVGGSYEQY
12 TRBJ1-1 TRBV5-1 ASSLDSLNTEAF
12 TRBJ1-1 TRBV6-5 ASSYSEGNTEAF
16 TRBJ2-7 TRBV6-1 ASSEGASGGAFFYEQY
12 TRBJ2-4 TRBV13 ASSFRRAENIQY
12 TRBJ2-5 TRBV27 ASSPYGQGETQY
11 TRBJ2-7 TRBV7-3 ASSWTSASEQY
13 TRBJ1-1 TRBV7-9 ASSLEVGLSKRAF